The clone carrying this T cell receptor beta chain was seen just once. This specimen comes from a study of OX40 agonist ivuxolimab in advanced cancers. Study information: Partial responses were seen in three patients, one with hepatocellular carcinoma and two with cutaneous melanoma.

V was trimmed by 1 base and J by 5 bases, leaving 9 bases between them. CDR1 SGDLS and CDR2 YYNGEE come from the germline V gene. The CDR3 contains 13 residues. Sequencing was performed with immunoSEQ multiplex PCR; in TCRdb, only in-frame clones are kept and a portion is missing. The sample lists some 39,000 clones, about 88% occurring once. The clonotype was recovered from an adult with an advanced solid tumor such as melanoma, head and neck, liver or kidney cancer. The sequenced sample was CD4+ or CD8+ T cells sorted from blood, obtained in a trial of the OX40 agonist ivuxolimab. The rearrangement joins TRBV9 to TRBJ1-1, with no clear D. CDR3 sequence (DNA): TGTGCCAGCAGCGTATCGGTTGGGACTGAAGCTTTCTTT. The encoded protein is CASSVSVGTEAFF.